This TCR beta chain was sequenced for a study of PD-L1 blockade in urothelial cancer. Study details: It was around 2014 that patients started atezolizumab at 1,200 mg intravenously every 3 weeks.

As to this clone: Its target is not known.

Into every PCR, synthetic TCR analog templates were spiked. Libraries were prepared by immunoSEQ multiplex PCR; TCRdb keeps only in-frame clonotypes and omits some of them. This sample has roughly 30,000 clones; 80% to 90% occur once, and the top ten carry around 8.5%. Time point of the sample: peripheral blood 6 weeks after treatment start. Germline V CDR1 and CDR2: SEHNR, FQNEAQ (reference sequence). The CDR3 is 14 amino acids. With 2 bases removed from V and 10 bases from J, the gap between germline ends came to 17 bases. Study-wide points: In blood sampled pretreatment, TCR clonality below the median predicted better survival.

The genes are TRBV7-9 and TRBJ1-2; TRBD1 might be the D (5 bases). The starting material was PBMCs, obtained around atezolizumab (anti-PD-L1) treatment. The sequence was collected from a man older than 75 with urothelial cancer. CDR3 loop: CASSLSTDSPYYTF. The CDR3 coding sequence is TGTGCCAGCAGCTTATCTACCGACAGCCCTTACTACACCTTC.